Listed below are T cell receptor beta chains from one sample, sequenced in a study of cytomegalovirus exposure and HLA in healthy donors. Assay used: immunoSEQ multiplex PCR; TCRdb lists only in-frame clones, some missing. The table shows some 120,000 clones, with 75% to 90% occurring only once. Sample: PBMCs. The receptors here all came from a young man in good health and CMV-seropositive. CDR3s include the opening cysteine and the closing phenylalanine or tryptophan. D genes are given only for firm matches. Size tells how often a clone was seen (once, few, many) or the class of an expanded clone, and some rows leave it out.

>.|.|TRBJ1-1|TRBV2
TGTGCCAGCAGTGAAATACCGATGGGGGGGGAAGCTTTCTTT
CASSEIPMGGEAFF
>.|.|TRBJ1-2|TRBV2
TGTGCCAGCAGTGTGGCAGGGGAAGGGTCCTATGGCTACACCTTC
CASSVAGEGSYGYTF
>.|.|TRBJ2-5|TRBV19
TGTGCCAGTAGTATAGATCCAGGGGCTCGGGAGACCCAGTACTTC
CASSIDPGARETQYF
>once|.|TRBJ1-1|TRBV4-1
TGCGCCAGCAGCCAGGGAGACGGGAACACTGAAGCTTTCTTT
CASSQGDGNTEAFF
>.|TRBD2|TRBJ2-1|TRBV27
TGTGCCAGCTTTGACTCTAGCGGGGGGTCCCAGGGGGGCAATGAGCAGTTCTTC
CASFDSSGGSQGGNEQFF
>.|.|TRBJ2-7|TRBV18
TGTGCCAGCTCACCTTATCCCTACGAGCAGTACTTC
CASSPYPYEQYF
>.|TRBD2|TRBJ2-1|TRBV14
TGTGCCAGCAGGGTAGGAGGCGGGGGGCGTCAGTTCTTC
CASRVGGGGRQFF
>.|.|TRBJ2-3|TRBV5-1
TGCGCCAGCAGCTTGCAGGGGGGCGGAGATACGCAGTATTTT
CASSLQGGGDTQYF
>.|.|TRBJ2-3|TRBV6-5
TGTGCCAGCAGTTACGACCCGGCGGGGACGCAGTATTTT
CASSYDPAGTQYF
>.|TRBD1|TRBJ1-4|TRBV19
TGTGCCAGTAGTAGTATAGGGGGCTCGGAGGAAAAACTGTTTTTT
CASSSIGGSEEKLFF
>.|.|TRBJ1-5|TRBV28
TGTGCCAGCAGGTCCCACTCCCAGGGGCTCTATAGCAATCAGCCCCAGCATTTT
CASRSHSQGLYSNQPQHF
>.|.|TRBJ1-2|TRBV19
TGTGCCAGTAGTGTTGCACGGGATGGGTATGGCTACACCTTC
CASSVARDGYGYTF
>.|TRBD2|TRBJ2-2|TRBV5-1
TGCGCCAGCAGCTTGGGAGTGACTAGCGGGGGGGCCACCGGGGAGCTGTTTTTT
CASSLGVTSGGATGELFF
>once|.|TRBJ1-1|TRBV9
TGTGCCAGCAGCGTAGGGGGCCTAACTGAAGCTTTCTTT
CASSVGGLTEAFF
>.|.|TRBJ1-6|TRBV14
TGTGCCAGCGCCCCCTTAGCGAATTCACCCCTCCACTTT
CASAPLANSPLHF
>.|.|TRBJ1-1|TRBV5-4
TGTGCCAGCACCGCCCCGGACAGCCCTGAAGCTTTCTTT
CASTAPDSPEAFF
>many|.|TRBJ1-2|TRBV2
TGTGCCAGCAGTGAGTCTGAGAATGGCTACACCTTC
CASSESENGYTF
>.|.|TRBJ1-1|TRBV9
TGTGCCAGCAGCTCAGAGGTGGGGGAGGCCACTGAAGCTTTCTTT
CASSSEVGEATEAFF
>.|.|TRBJ2-4|TRBV6-5
TGTGCCAGCAGTTACGGTATGGGCCAAGCCAAAAACATTCAGTACTTC
CASSYGMGQAKNIQYF
>.|TRBD2|TRBJ2-7|TRBV13
TGTGCCAGCAGCCCGGGGGGGTACGAGCAGTACTTC
CASSPGGYEQYF
>once|.|TRBJ1-1|TRBV4-1
TGCGCCAGCAGCCAAGAAGGCGGAACCCTTATGAACACTGAAGCTTTCTTT
CASSQEGGTLMNTEAFF
>.|.|TRBJ1-2|TRBV7-9
TGTGCCAGCAGCTTAGAACCTGATTTTGGCCCACCTGACAGAGGCTACACCTTC
CASSLEPDFGPPDRGYTF
>.|.|TRBJ2-3|TRBV5-1
TGCGCCAGCAGCTTGGATAGGGGAGATACGCAGTATTTT
CASSLDRGDTQYF